These T cell receptor beta chains were read from a single sample in a study of control samples from healthy donors and cancer patients. Profiled with immunoSEQ multiplex PCR; TCRdb holds only in-frame clones, not every one. The sample contains 130,000 or so clones, roughly 91% of which appear only once. Sequencing was performed on PBMCs. The receptors here all came from a man in his forties or fifties with head and neck cancer. Both conserved end residues are part of each CDR3. D genes are given only for firm matches. Size tells how often a clone was seen (once, few, many) or the class of an expanded clone, and some rows leave it out.

CDR3 DNA: TGTGCCAGCAGTCCAAGTGACTTCTATGGCTACACCTTC; CDR3 protein: CASSPSDFYGYTF; D gene: -; clone size: -; J gene: TRBJ1-2; V gene: TRBV6-5
CDR3 DNA: TGTGCCAGCAGTCCCTGGGGACAGTTAGTAGCTGAGCAGTTCTTC; CDR3 protein: CASSPWGQLVAEQFF; D gene: TRBD1; clone size: -; J gene: TRBJ2-1; V gene: TRBV7-9
CDR3 DNA: TGTGCCAGCAATTCATGGGGGGTAAGCCTTGGCTACACCTTC; CDR3 protein: CASNSWGVSLGYTF; D gene: -; clone size: -; J gene: TRBJ1-2; V gene: TRBV28
CDR3 DNA: TGCAGCGCCCGTGGTAGCGGGTGGGTTGAGCAGTTCTTC; CDR3 protein: CSARGSGWVEQFF; D gene: TRBD2; clone size: -; J gene: TRBJ2-1; V gene: TRBV29-1
CDR3 DNA: TGTGCCACCAGTGATAGTCGTCGCAATCAGCCCCAGCATTTT; CDR3 protein: CATSDSRRNQPQHF; D gene: -; clone size: -; J gene: TRBJ1-5; V gene: TRBV24-1
CDR3 DNA: TGTGCCAGCAGCACCTACGGGGGCAAAAGCACAGATACGCAGTATTTT; CDR3 protein: CASSTYGGKSTDTQYF; D gene: -; clone size: -; J gene: TRBJ2-3; V gene: TRBV9
CDR3 DNA: TGTGCCAGCAGTGATCAGGGGTATTCACCCCTCCACTTT; CDR3 protein: CASSDQGYSPLHF; D gene: -; clone size: -; J gene: TRBJ1-6; V gene: TRBV6-1
CDR3 DNA: TGTGCCAGCAGCCCCGGGACAGATGGCTCCTACGAGCAGTACTTC; CDR3 protein: CASSPGTDGSYEQYF; D gene: TRBD1; clone size: -; J gene: TRBJ2-7; V gene: TRBV3-1/TRBV3-2
CDR3 DNA: TGCGCCAGCAGCTCCGGGTCCGGTGCAAACACTGAAGCTTTCTTT; CDR3 protein: CASSSGSGANTEAFF; D gene: -; clone size: -; J gene: TRBJ1-1; V gene: TRBV5-1
CDR3 DNA: TGTGCCAGTAGTATTCTGGATCAAGAGACCCAGTACTTC; CDR3 protein: CASSILDQETQYF; D gene: -; clone size: -; J gene: TRBJ2-5; V gene: TRBV19
CDR3 DNA: TGCGCCAGCAAAGAGTTTCCGGGACAGCTGAACACTGAAGCTTTCTTT; CDR3 protein: CASKEFPGQLNTEAFF; D gene: TRBD1; clone size: -; J gene: TRBJ1-1; V gene: TRBV5-1
CDR3 DNA: TGTGCCAGCAGCCGGACTAGCGGGAGATGGGCCTACGAGCAGTACTTC; CDR3 protein: CASSRTSGRWAYEQYF; D gene: TRBD2; clone size: -; J gene: TRBJ2-7; V gene: TRBV5-6
CDR3 DNA: TGTGCCAGCAGCTTAGCGGGGACAGGGGGTTTACAAGAGACCCAGTACTTC; CDR3 protein: CASSLAGTGGLQETQYF; D gene: TRBD1; clone size: -; J gene: TRBJ2-5; V gene: TRBV7-9
CDR3 DNA: TGCGCCAGCAGCGAGGGGACCCTCTACAATGAGCAGTTCTTC; CDR3 protein: CASSEGTLYNEQFF; D gene: -; clone size: -; J gene: TRBJ2-1; V gene: TRBV5-1
CDR3 DNA: TGTGCCAGCAGCCAAGGAGGGAACACTGAAGCTTTCTTT; CDR3 protein: CASSQGGNTEAFF; D gene: -; clone size: -; J gene: TRBJ1-1; V gene: TRBV3-1/TRBV3-2
CDR3 DNA: TGCAGTGCTAGAGACGAGGAGACCCAGTACTTC; CDR3 protein: CSARDEETQYF; D gene: -; clone size: -; J gene: TRBJ2-5; V gene: TRBV20-1
CDR3 DNA: TGTGCCAGCAGCCGCCCAAGCGGGAACATAGCCAAAAACATTCAGTACTTC; CDR3 protein: CASSRPSGNIAKNIQYF; D gene: TRBD2; clone size: -; J gene: TRBJ2-4; V gene: TRBV7-9
CDR3 DNA: TGTGCCAGCAGCCCAGGGGGTCAGAACACTGAAGCTTTCTTT; CDR3 protein: CASSPGGQNTEAFF; D gene: TRBD1; clone size: many; J gene: TRBJ1-1; V gene: TRBV7-3
CDR3 DNA: TGTGCCAGCAGCTGGACCTCCCCCGGGGGCGGGGGCGAGCAGTACTTC; CDR3 protein: CASSWTSPGGGGEQYF; D gene: -; clone size: -; J gene: TRBJ2-7; V gene: TRBV7-2
CDR3 DNA: TGTGCCAGCAGTTACGCGGAGTGGACTGAAGCTTTCTTT; CDR3 protein: CASSYAEWTEAFF; D gene: -; clone size: -; J gene: TRBJ1-1; V gene: TRBV6-5